This entry is about one T cell receptor (beta chain). Its specificity is unknown. Germline CDR1 is MNHEY and CDR2 is SVGAGI. V dropped 2 bases and J dropped 7; count of bases not matched to a gene: 5. The CDR3 is 15 amino acids. The data originate from a study of cytomegalovirus exposure and HLA in healthy donors. Study-level results: Three chains linked to CMV were shown in vitro to be specific for CMV antigens. Reportedly, cytomegalovirus status was diagnosed with high sensitivity and specificity.

TCRdb's copy holds only in-frame clones and misses some; the assay was immunoSEQ multiplex PCR. Of some 210,000 clones listed, less than 85% are singletons. The rearrangement links TRBV6-5 to TRBJ1-4, with 9 bases lining up with TRBD1. This TCR came from a woman aged 18-29 years in good health and CMV-seronegative. The material sequenced was PBMCs. CDR3 loop: CASSYEKGQGEKLFF. The CDR3 bases are TGTGCCAGCAGTTACGAAAAGGGACAGGGTGAAAAACTGTTTTTT.